These 6 T cell receptor beta chains were all obtained from the same sample, sequenced in a study of cytomegalovirus exposure and HLA in healthy donors. This PCR relied on a set of 60 Vbeta primers and 13 Jbeta primers. Method: immunoSEQ multiplex PCR; TCRdb's copy keeps in-frame clones and lacks some. The profile covers approximately 78,000 clones, with approximately 84% appearing a single time and roughly 2.4% taken by the ten largest. The sample consisted of PBMCs. The receptors were gathered from a woman in her 50s in good health and CMV-seronegative.

The chain is built from TRBV5-4 and TRBJ2-7; 8 bases are shared with TRBD2. The trim removed 1 base at V and 0 bases at J, leaving 6 bases unmatched. Germline V lookup: CDR1 SGHNT, CDR2 YYREEE (reference sequence). CDR3 length equals 16 residues. CDR3 loop: CASSLSGSGISYEQYF. CDR3 coding DNA: TGTGCCAGCAGCTTGTCTGGTAGCGGGATCTCCTACGAGCAGTACTTC.

The chain couples TRBV5-1 to TRBJ1-3, with 8 bases identical to TRBD1. Germline V gene lookup returns CDR1 SGHRS and CDR2 YFSETQ. The CDR3 spans 16 residues. V trimming: 5 bases; J trimming: 2 bases; junction bases outside the gene matches: 9. The DNA for the CDR3 is TGCGCCAGCAGTAGGACAGGGAGGGGAGCTGGAAACACCATATATTTT. Translated: CASSRTGRGAGNTIYF.

The chain couples TRBV7-8 to TRBJ2-3; the D gene is possibly TRBD2 (5 bases). From germline, CDR1 is SGHVS and CDR2 FQNEAQ. The CDR3 loop spans 15 amino acids. Trimming pared 1 base from V and 3 bases from J, leaving 11 bases between. CDR3 DNA: TGTGCCAGCAGCTTAGAAAGCGGTTCGACAGATACGCAGTATTTT. Translating gives CASSLESGSTDTQYF.

This clone was detected only a few times. The chain joins TRBV5-1 to TRBJ2-5; 7 positions match TRBD2. From germline, CDR1 is SGHRS and CDR2 YFSETQ. The CDR3 length is 16 residues. Trimming took 1 base from V and 1 from J; bases not matched to a gene: 7. CDR3 sequence (DNA): TGCGCCAGCAGCTTGCGAGGCGGGGGAACCCAAGAGACCCAGTACTTC. This sequence encodes CASSLRGGGTQETQYF.

V is TRBV27 and J is TRBJ2-1, with D unresolved. The V end lost 5 bases, the J end lost 6 bases, and 14 bases lay between the germline ends. The V gene's germline CDR1 is MNHEY and CDR2 SMNVEV (reference sequence). This CDR3 has 14 residues. This CDR3 reads CASSPRELVNEQFF. CDR3 bases: TGTGCCAGCAGTCCCCGAGAGTTGGTCAATGAGCAGTTCTTC.

The chain is built from TRBV18 and TRBJ1-1, with 9 bases that match TRBD1. J gave up 3 bases and V 3 bases, and 5 bases lay outside the gene matches. CDR1 and CDR2 (germline): KGHSH, LQKENI. The CDR3 loop spans 15 amino acids. The CDR3 sequence: CASSPLTGGDTEAFF. CDR3 bases: TGTGCCAGCTCACCGTTGACAGGGGGTGACACTGAAGCTTTCTTT.